Below, one T cell receptor beta chain is given with its context. Its antigen is currently unknown. Germline is not matched at one junction end, which may reflect a read error. The CDR3 extends over 13 amino acids. The germline V gene has CDR1 GTSNPN and CDR2 SVGIG (reference sequence). Construction of naive CD8 libraries employed about 20,000 to 1,100,000 sorted cells together with 10%, 30% or 50% RNA. The sample belongs to a study of molecular identifiers for immune sequencing clone quantification. Each CDR3 protein gets one entry after TCRdb re-called the PCR reads with MiXCR. The data contain 20,000 to 30,000 distinct CDR3 sequences, approximately 17% of them seen just once; the ten biggest clones take up about 0.99%. Findings and caveats of the study: Because of identical TCR molecules sharing a barcode, sizes of highly expanded clones could be underestimated. Effector cells had over 99% of their molecules in clones above 20 RNA copies, while naive cells had under 1%.

The TCR comes from a human donor in good health. Some libraries in this study had Jurkat cell RNA spiked in. The chain recombines TRBV30 with TRBJ1-3; 7 positions agree with TRBD1. What was sequenced was naive CD8+ T cells from blood, with Jurkat cell RNA spiked in. Subset denoted: FACS-sorted CD8+CD4-CCR7+CD45RA+ naive T cells. The CDR3 DNA follows: TGTCCCGGAGGGACAGTCACTGGAAACACCATATACTTT. Its protein is CPGGTVTGNTIYF.